This T cell receptor beta chain was captured in a study of CD8+CD57+ T cells in acquired aplastic anemia. Study in general: Each DNA sample taken from sorted CD4+ and CD8+ cells came to about 3.4 ug on average.

Notes on the study in general: Significance was not reached for CD8+ Simpson's diversity between patients and controls.

The V gene's germline CDR1 is SGHDT and CDR2 YYEEEE. The V gene lost 6 bases and the J gene lost 6 bases, with 15 bases spanning the gap. The CDR3 is 14 residues long. Genomic DNA, serving as template, underwent TCR beta VDJ and CDR3 profiling. TCRdb recomputed calls from the reads with MiXCR, one row per CDR3 protein. Of 150,000 to 200,000 distinct CDR3 sequences listed, less than 50% are singletons. This clonotype was detected ten times or more. Its antigen is as yet unknown. Sequencing was done on patients that had shown CD8+CD57+ cell expansion by flow cytometry. The sample was sorted CD4+, CD8+, or CD8+CD57+ T cells (not recorded which) from PBMCs. The chain uses TRBV5-6 and TRBJ2-2, with D possibly matching TRBD2 (5 bases). The receptor's source is a human donor with aplastic anemia. CDR3 DNA sequence: TGTGCCAGCACCTCTGGCTCGGGGTCCGGGGAGCTGTTTTTT. This sequence encodes CASTSGSGSGELFF.